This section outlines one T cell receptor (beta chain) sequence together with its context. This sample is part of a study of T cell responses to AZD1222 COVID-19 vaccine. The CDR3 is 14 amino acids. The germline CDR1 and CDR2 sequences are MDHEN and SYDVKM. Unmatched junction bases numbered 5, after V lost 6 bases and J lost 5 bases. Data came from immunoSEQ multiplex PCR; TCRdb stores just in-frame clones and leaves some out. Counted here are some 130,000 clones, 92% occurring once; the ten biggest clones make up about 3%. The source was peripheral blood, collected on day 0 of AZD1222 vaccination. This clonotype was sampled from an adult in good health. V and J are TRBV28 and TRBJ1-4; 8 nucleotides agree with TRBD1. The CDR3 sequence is CASSTQGGNEKLFF. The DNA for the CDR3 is TGTGCCAGCAGCACACAGGGGGGGAATGAAAAACTGTTTTTT.